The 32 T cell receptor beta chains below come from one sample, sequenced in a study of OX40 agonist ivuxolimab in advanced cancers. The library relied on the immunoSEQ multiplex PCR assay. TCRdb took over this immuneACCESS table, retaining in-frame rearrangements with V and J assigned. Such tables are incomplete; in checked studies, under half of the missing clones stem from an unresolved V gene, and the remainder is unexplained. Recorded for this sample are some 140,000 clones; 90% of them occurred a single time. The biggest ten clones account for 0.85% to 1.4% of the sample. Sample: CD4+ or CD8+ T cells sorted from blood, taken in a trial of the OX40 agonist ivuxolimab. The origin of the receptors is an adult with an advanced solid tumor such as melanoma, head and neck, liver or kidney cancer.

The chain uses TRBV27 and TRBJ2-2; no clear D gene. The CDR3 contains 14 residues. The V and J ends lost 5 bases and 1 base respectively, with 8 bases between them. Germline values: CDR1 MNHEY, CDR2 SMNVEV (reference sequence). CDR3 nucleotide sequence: TGTGCCAGCAGTCTGTCCGTGAACACCGGGGAGCTGTTTTTT. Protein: CASSLSVNTGELFF.

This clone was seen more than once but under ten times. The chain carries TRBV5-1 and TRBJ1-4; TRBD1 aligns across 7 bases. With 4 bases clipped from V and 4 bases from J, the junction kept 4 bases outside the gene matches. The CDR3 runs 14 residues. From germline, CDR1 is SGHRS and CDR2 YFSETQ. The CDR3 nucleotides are TGCGCCAGCAGCCTGGGACAGAATAATGAAAAACTGTTTTTT. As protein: CASSLGQNNEKLFF.

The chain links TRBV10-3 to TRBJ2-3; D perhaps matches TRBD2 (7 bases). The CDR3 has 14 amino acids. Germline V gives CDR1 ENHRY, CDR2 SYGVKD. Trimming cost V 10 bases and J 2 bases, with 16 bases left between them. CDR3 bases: TGTGCCACCTCAGAGGGGGGGTTCACAGATACGCAGTATTTT. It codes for CATSEGGFTDTQYF.

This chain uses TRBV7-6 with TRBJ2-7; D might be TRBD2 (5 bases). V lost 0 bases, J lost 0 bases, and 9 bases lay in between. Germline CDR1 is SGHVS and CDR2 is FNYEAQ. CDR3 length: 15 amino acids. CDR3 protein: CASSLAVASSYEQYF. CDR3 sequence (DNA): TGTGCCAGCAGCTTAGCTGTAGCGTCCTCCTACGAGCAGTACTTC.

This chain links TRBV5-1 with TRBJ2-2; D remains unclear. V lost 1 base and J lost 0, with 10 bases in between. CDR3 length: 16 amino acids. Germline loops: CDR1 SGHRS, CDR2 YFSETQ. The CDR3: CASSLRLVSNTGELFF. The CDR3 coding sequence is TGCGCCAGCAGCTTGCGGCTGGTATCGAACACCGGGGAGCTGTTTTTT.

The CDR3 spells CASSQVQGAANTGELFF. CDR3 in DNA: TGCGCCAGCAGCCAGGTACAGGGGGCCGCGAACACCGGGGAGCTGTTTTTT. The chain links TRBV4-1 to TRBJ2-2, with 9 nucleotides matching TRBD1. The V gene's germline CDR1 is MGHRA and CDR2 YSYEKL. V trimming: 3 bases; J trimming: 0 bases; junction bases outside the gene matches: 5. CDR3 length: 17 residues.

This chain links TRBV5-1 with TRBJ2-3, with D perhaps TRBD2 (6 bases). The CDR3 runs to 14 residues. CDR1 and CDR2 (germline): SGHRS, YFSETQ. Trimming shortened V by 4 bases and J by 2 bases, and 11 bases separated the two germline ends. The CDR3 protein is CASSPGLHTDTQYF. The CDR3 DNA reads TGCGCCAGCAGCCCTGGACTACACACAGATACGCAGTATTTT.

CDR3 nucleotide sequence: TGTGCCGGAATAGGTTCCTACAATGAGCAGTTCTTC. It codes for CAGIGSYNEQFF. The rearrangement joins TRBV30 to TRBJ2-1; D not resolved. This CDR3 comprises 12 residues. V lost 8 bases and J 1 base, leaving 9 bases between the germline ends. The germline CDR1 and CDR2 sequences are GTSNPN and SVGIG (reference sequence).

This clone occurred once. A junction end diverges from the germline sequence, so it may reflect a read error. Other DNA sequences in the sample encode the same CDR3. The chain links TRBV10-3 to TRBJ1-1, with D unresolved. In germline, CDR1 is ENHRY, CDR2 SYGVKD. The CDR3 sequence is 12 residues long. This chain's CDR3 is CAISDGDTEAFF. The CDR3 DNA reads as TGTGCCATCAGTGATGGTGACACCGAAGCTTTCTTT.

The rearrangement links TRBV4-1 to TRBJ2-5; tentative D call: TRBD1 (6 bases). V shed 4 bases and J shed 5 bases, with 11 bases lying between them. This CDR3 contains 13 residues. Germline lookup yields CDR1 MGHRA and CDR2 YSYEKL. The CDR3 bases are TGCGCCAGCAGCCCTACAGGGCAGGAGACCCAGTACTTC. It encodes CASSPTGQETQYF.

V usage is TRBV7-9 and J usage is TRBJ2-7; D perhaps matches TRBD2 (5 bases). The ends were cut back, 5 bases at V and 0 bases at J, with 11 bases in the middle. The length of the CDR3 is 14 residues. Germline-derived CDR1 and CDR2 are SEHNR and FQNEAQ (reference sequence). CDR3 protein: CASSRDLSSYEQYF. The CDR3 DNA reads TGTGCCAGCAGCCGGGATCTCTCCTCCTACGAGCAGTACTTC.

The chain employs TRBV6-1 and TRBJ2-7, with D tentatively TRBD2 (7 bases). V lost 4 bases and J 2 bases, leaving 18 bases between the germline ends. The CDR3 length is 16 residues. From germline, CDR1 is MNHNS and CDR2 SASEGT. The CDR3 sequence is CASSVPGRGGAYEQYF. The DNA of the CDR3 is TGTGCCAGCAGTGTCCCCGGGAGAGGGGGGGCCTACGAGCAGTACTTC.

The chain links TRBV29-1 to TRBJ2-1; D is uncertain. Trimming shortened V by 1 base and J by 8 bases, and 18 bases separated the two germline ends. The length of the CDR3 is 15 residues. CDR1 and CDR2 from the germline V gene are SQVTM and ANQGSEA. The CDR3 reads CSVEGVGFAYDEQFF. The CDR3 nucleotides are TGCAGCGTTGAAGGAGTGGGATTCGCCTATGATGAGCAGTTCTTC.

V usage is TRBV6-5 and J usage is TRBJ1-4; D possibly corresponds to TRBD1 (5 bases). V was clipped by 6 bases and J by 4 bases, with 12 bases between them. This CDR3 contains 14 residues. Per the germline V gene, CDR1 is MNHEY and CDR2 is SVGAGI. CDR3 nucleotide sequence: TGTGCCAGCAGCATGGGACGGATTAATGAAAAACTGTTTTTT. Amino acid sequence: CASSMGRINEKLFF.

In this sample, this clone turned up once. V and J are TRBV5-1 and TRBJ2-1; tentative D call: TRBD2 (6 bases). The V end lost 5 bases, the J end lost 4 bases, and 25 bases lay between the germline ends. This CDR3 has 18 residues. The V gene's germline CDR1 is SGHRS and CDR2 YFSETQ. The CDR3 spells CASSFRSERALGYNEQFF. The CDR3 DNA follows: TGCGCCAGCAGTTTTAGATCCGAGCGGGCATTGGGATACAATGAGCAGTTCTTC.

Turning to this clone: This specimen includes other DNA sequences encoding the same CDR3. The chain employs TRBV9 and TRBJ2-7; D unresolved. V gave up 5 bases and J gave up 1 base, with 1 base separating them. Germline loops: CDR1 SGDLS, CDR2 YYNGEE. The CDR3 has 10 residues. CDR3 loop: CASSSYEQYF. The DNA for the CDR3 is TGTGCCAGCAGTTCCTACGAGCAGTACTTC.

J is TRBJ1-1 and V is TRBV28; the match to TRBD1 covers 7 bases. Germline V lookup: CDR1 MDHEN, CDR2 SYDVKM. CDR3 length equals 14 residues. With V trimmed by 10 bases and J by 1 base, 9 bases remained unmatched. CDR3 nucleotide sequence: TGTGCCATCAACCAGGGACAGTCGAACACTGAAGCTTTCTTT. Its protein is CAINQGQSNTEAFF. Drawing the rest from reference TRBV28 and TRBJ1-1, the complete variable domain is DVKVTQSSRYLVKRTGEKVFLECVQDMDHENMFWYRQDPGLGLRLIYFSYDVKMKEKGDIPEGYSVSREKKERFSLILESASTNQTSMYLCAINQGQSNTEAFFGQGTRLTVV.

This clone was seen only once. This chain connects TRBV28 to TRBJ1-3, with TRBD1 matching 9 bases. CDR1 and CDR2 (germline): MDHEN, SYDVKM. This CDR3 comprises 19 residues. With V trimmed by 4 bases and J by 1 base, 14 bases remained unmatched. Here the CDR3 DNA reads TGTGCCAGCAGTTCCTGGGGACAGGGCGATACTGAGTCTGGAAACACCATATATTTT. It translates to CASSSWGQGDTESGNTIYF.

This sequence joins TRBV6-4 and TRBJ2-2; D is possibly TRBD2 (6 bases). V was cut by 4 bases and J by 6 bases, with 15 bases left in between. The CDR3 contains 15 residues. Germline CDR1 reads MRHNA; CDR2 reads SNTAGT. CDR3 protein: CASSANGRSAGELFF. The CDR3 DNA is TGTGCCAGCAGTGCAAACGGGAGATCCGCCGGGGAGCTGTTTTTT.

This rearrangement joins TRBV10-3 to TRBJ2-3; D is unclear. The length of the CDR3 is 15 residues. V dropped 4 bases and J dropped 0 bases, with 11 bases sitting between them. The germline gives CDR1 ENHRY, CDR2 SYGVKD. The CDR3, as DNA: TGTGCCATCAGTGCGGCGGAATCTAGCACAGATACGCAGTATTTT. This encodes CAISAAESSTDTQYF.

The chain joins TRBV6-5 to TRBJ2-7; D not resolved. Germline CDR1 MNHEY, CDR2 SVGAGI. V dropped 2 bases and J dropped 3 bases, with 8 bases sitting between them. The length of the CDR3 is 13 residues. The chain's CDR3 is CASSYDLNYEQYF. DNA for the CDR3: TGTGCCAGCAGTTACGACTTAAACTACGAGCAGTACTTC.

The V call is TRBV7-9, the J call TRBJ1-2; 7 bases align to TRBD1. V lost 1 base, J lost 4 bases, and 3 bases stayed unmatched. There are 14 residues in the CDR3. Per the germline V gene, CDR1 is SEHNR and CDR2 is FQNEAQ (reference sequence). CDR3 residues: CASSLGQGVYGYTF. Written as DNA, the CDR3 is TGTGCCAGCAGCTTAGGGCAGGGGGTCTATGGCTACACCTTC.

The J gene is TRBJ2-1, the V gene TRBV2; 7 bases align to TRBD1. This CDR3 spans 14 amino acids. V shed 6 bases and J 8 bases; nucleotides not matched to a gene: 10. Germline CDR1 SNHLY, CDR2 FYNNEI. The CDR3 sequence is CASSLLEGADEQFF. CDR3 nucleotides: TGTGCCAGCAGCCTCCTCGAGGGGGCCGATGAGCAGTTCTTC.

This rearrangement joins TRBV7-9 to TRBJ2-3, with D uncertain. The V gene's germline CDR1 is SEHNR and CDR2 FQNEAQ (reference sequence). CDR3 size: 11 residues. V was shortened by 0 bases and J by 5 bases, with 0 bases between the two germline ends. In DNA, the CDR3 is TGTGCCAGCAGCTTAGCAGATACGCAGTATTTT. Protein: CASSLADTQYF.

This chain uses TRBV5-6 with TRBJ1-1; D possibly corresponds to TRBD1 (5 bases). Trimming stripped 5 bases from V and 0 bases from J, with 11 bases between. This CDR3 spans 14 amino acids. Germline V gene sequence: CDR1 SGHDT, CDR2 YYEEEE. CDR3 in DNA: TGTGCCAGCAGTCTCCCGGGACTGAACACTGAAGCTTTCTTT. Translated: CASSLPGLNTEAFF.

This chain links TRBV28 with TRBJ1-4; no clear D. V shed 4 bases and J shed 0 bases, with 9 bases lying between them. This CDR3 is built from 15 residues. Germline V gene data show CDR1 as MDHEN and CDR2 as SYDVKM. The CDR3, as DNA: TGTGCCAGCAGTTCCCCATACTCAACTAATGAAAAACTGTTTTTT. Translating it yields CASSSPYSTNEKLFF.

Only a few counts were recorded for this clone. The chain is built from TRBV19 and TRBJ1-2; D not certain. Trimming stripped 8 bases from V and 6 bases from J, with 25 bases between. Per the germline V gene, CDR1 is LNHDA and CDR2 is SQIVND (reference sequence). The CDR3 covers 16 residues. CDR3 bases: TGTGCCAGTGGCCCACTAGTAGGCGGACCGCCGAATGGCTACACCTTC. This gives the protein CASGPLVGGPPNGYTF.

In DNA, the CDR3 is TGTGCCAGCCCGCTGGTACAGAACTATGGCTACACCTTC. This sequence encodes CASPLVQNYGYTF. V is TRBV27 and J is TRBJ1-2; D not certain. Trimming removed 8 bases from V and 2 bases from J, with 12 bases in between. Germline loops: CDR1 MNHEY, CDR2 SMNVEV (reference sequence). The CDR3 is 13 amino acids.

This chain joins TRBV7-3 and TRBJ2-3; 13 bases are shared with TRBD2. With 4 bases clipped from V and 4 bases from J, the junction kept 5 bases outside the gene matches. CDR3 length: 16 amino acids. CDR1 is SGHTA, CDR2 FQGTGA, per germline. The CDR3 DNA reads TGTGCCAGCAGCTGGGGACTAGCGGGGTCGGCAGATACGCAGTATTTT. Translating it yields CASSWGLAGSADTQYF. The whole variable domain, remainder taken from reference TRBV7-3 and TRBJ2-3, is GAGVSQTPSNKVTEKGKYVELRCDPISGHTALYWYRQSLGQGPEFLIYFQGTGAADDSGLPNDRFFAVRPEGSVSTLKIQRTERGDSAVYLCASSWGLAGSADTQYFGPGTRLTVL.

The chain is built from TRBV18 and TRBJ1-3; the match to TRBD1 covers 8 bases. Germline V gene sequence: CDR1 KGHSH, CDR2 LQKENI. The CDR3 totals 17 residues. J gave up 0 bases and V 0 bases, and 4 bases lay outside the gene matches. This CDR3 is CASSPPGTGSSGNTIYF. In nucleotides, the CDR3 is TGTGCCAGCTCACCACCTGGGACAGGTAGCTCTGGAAACACCATATATTTT.

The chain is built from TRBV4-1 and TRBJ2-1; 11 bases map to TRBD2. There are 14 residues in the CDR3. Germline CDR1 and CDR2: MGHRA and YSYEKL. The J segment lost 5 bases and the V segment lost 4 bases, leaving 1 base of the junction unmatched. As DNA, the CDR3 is TGCGCCAGCAGCCTAGCGGGAGGGAACAATGAGCAGTTCTTC. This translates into CASSLAGGNNEQFF.

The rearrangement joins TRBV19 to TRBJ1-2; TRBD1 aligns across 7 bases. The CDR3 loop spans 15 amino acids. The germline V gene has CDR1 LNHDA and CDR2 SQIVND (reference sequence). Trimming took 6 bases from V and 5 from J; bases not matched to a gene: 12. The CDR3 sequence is CASRPTGIVPYGYTF. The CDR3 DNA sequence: TGTGCCAGTAGACCGACAGGGATCGTTCCGTATGGCTACACCTTC.